This TCR beta chain was sequenced during a study of cytomegalovirus exposure and HLA in healthy donors. Notes on the study in general: The investigators catalogued 150 or so TCR beta chains as cytomegalovirus-associated. Differences between HLA loci emerged in a later analysis of TCR association rates, with DRB1 most and HLA-C fewest.

The PCR ran on 60 Vbeta and 13 Jbeta primers. Profiled with immunoSEQ multiplex PCR; TCRdb holds only in-frame clones, not every one. The sample gives 35,000 to 50,000 clones, roughly 64% of which show up once; around 13% is in the top ten. In this sample, this clone turned up a few times. The antigen is undetermined. The germline gives CDR1 MDHEN, CDR2 SYDVKM. This CDR3 spans 22 amino acids. After removal of 4 bases from V and 1 base from J, the junction contained 27 bases not matched to a gene. The clonotype originates from a man aged 60 to 69 in good health and CMV-seropositive. Sequenced input: PBMCs. The gene calls are TRBV28 and TRBJ2-7; 8 bases fit TRBD2. In DNA form, the CDR3 reads TGTGCCAGCAGTTCGGGGGGGGATGACGGACGGATCACTAACCAGACTTCCTACGAGCAGTACTTC. It yields the protein CASSSGGDDGRITNQTSYEQYF.